This record covers a single T cell receptor beta chain. Profiled with immunoSEQ multiplex PCR; TCRdb holds only in-frame clones, not every one. The table records approximately 31,000 clones, 75% to 90% of them present only once. This sample stems from a study of blood T cell repertoires in COVID-19. Germline V gives CDR1 DFQATT, CDR2 SNEGSKA (reference sequence). Trimming shortened V by 7 bases and J by 8 bases, and 12 bases separated the two germline ends. The CDR3 sequence is 11 residues long. The gene calls are TRBV20-1 and TRBJ2-1; D is perhaps TRBD2 (6 bases). Source material: peripheral blood. This receptor was identified in a man older than 75 with acute or convalescent COVID-19. CDR3 sequence: CSGGAGHEQFF. CDR3 sequence (DNA): TGCAGTGGCGGGGCCGGCCATGAGCAGTTCTTC.